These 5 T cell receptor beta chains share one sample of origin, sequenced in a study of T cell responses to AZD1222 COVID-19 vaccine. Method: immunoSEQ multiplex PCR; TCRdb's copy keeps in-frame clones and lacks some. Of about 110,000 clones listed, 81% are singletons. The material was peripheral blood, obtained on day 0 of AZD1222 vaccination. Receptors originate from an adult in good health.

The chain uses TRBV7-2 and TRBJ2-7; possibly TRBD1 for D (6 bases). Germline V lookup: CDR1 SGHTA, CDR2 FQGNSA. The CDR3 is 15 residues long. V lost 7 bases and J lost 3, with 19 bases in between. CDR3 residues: CASTPRGGGYYEQYF. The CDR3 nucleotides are TGTGCCAGCACCCCCCGTGGGGGCGGGTACTACGAGCAGTACTTC.

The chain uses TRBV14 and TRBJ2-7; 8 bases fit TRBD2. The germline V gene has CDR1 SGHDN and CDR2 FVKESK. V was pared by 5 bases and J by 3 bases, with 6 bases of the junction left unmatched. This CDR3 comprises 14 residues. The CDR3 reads CASSRTSKIYEQYF. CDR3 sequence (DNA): TGTGCCAGCAGCAGGACTAGCAAGATCTACGAGCAGTACTTC.

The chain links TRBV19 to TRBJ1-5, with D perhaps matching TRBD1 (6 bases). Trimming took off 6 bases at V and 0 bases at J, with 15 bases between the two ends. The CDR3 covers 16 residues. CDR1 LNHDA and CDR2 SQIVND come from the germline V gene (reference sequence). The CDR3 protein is CASRGYSGVSNQPQHF. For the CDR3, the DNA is TGTGCCAGTAGGGGATACTCAGGGGTTAGCAATCAGCCCCAGCATTTT.

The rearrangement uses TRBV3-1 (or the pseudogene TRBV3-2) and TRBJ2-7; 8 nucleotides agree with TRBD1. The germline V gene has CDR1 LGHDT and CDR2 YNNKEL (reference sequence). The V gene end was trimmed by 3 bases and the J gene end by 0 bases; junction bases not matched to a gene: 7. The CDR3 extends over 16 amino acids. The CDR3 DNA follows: TGTGCCAGCAGCCATCAGACAGGGGCCCACTCCTACGAGCAGTACTTC. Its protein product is CASSHQTGAHSYEQYF.

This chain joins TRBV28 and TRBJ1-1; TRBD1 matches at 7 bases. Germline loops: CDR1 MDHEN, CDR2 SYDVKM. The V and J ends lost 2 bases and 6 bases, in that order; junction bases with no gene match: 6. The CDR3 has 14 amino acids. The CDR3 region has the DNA TGTGCCAGCAGTTTAGGACAGGTTTACGCTGAAGCTTTCTTT. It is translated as CASSLGQVYAEAFF.